This TCR beta chain was profiled in a study of PD-L1 blockade in urothelial cancer (dated by TCRdb to the late 2010s). Looking at the study overall: Therapy was started in about 2014 for all patients, and atezolizumab 1,200 mg was administered intravenously every 3 weeks. About 90% of the roughly 29 patients were males with bladder-origin urothelial cancer, and about 65% of the roughly 30 reported a prior smoking history. Patients had an ECOG performance status of 0 or 1 and had received between 0 and 3 prior chemotherapy regimens. Blood samples were analyzed at 3 weeks after treatment start (second dose) and at 6 weeks after treatment start. A median of roughly 140,000 T cells and 80,000 to 95,000 unique TCRs was obtained from blood samples, and a median clonality of roughly 0.08 was observed. The study, an exploratory multi-omic analysis, examined somatic, immune and clinical correlates of response to PD-L1 blockade with atezolizumab in urothelial cancer. TCR sequencing covered pretreatment tumor samples and matched, serially collected peripheral blood taken before and after atezolizumab treatment. Durable clinical benefit was defined as a progression-free survival longer than 6 months, and TCR features were additionally tested against progression-free survival and overall survival. In the same patients who had TCR sequencing, pretreatment tumors also underwent whole exome sequencing and RNA sequencing. Durable clinical benefit was achieved by nine patients but not by the remaining 20. Just over 28 patients had pretreatment blood TCR-seq, 24 had at least one posttreatment blood collection, and 24 had tumor TCR-seq. What the work shows at the level of the full study, not this receptor alone: Patients with durable benefit showed greater expansion of tumor-associated TCR clones in peripheral blood 3 weeks after starting treatment (n ≈ 21, p = 0.022). A pretreatment peripheral blood TCR clonality below the median was linked to improved progression-free and overall survival. Because the sample size was small (n ≈ 27) and many exploratory analyses were performed, the results are intended to be hypothesis-generating.

The time point label on this specimen signifies: peripheral blood 6 weeks after treatment start. The cohort included 29 patients with locally advanced or metastatic urothelial carcinoma who were treated at Memorial Sloan Kettering on a trial protocol. Peripheral blood mononuclear cells were collected pretreatment and during treatment, with between 1 and 8 total time points obtained per patient. The Qiagen DNeasy Blood extraction kit was used to purify genomic DNA from total PBMCs and from tumor samples. Collected pretreatment and during treatment, PBMCs were isolated and stored as previously described. As concerns this clone: Its target antigen remains unknown. Within one base of it there is no much larger clone, and no base qualities were kept.

Via the germline V gene, CDR1 is MDHEN and CDR2 SYDVKM. Clipping removes 7 bases from V and 1 base from J, with 5 as the unmatched junction base count. The CDR3 measures 14 amino acids from cysteine to phenylalanine. Only the CDR3 part of the read is kept: 42 bases, read in frame from the first base. Each PCR received spiked-in synthetic TCR analog templates so that absolute template abundance could be estimated from read counts. Using the immunoSEQ assay, TCRbeta CDR3 regions were amplified from genomic DNA with bias-controlled V and J gene primers. Rearranged TCRbeta segments were sequenced at approximately 20X coverage. The original methods were these. Sequencing errors were corrected by clustering and CDR3s were annotated against IMGT to assign V, D and J genes. Downstream analyses used only productive TCRbeta rearrangements and left out out-of-frame or stop-codon sequences. To compute clonality, Shannon entropy was normalized by the log of the number of unique productive sequences and then subtracted from one. Clones differing between time points or between blood and tumor were identified using Fisher's exact test with Benjamini-Hochberg correction, with an adjusted p below 0.01 applied as the threshold. TCRdb limited this immuneACCESS table to in-frame rearrangements with V and J called. A share of clones is missing; checked studies link under half to unresolved V genes, and the rest is unexplained. That table gives V, J and clone size, and the DNA gave D and trimming. Recorded for this sample are around 100,000 clones; approximately 89% of them occurred a single time. Less than 4.5% of the sample goes to the ten largest clones.

The clonotype comes from a man aged 55 to 70 with urothelial cancer. This sequence uses TRBV28 and TRBJ2-7; 9 junctional bases match TRBD2. The source material was PBMCs, sampled around atezolizumab (anti-PD-L1) treatment. The nucleotide sequence reads TGTGCCAGCATTACTAGCGGGCCATCCTACGAGCAGTACTTC. Protein translation: CASITSGPSYEQYF.